This T cell receptor (beta chain) was identified during a study of CD8 T cells in ankylosing spondylitis. Study outcomes and limitations: Clones that were linked to disease were CD8+ and were relatively rare in peripheral blood. Reportedly, significant enrichment of disease-linked clones occurred in matched ankylosing spondylitis synovial fluid.

TCRdb ran MiXCR on the 5' RACE reads and lists one entry per CDR3 protein. The table records roughly 40,000 distinct CDR3 sequences, around 2.8% of them present only once. This clonotype was recorded at least ten times. The antigen is undetermined. V was clipped by 3 bases and J by 0 bases, with 9 bases between them. Germline CDR1 SGDLS, CDR2 YYNGEE. This CDR3 has 15 amino acids. Sequenced material: blood, either unsorted or a sorted T cell fraction (not recorded which). This clonotype originated in a male donor with ankylosing spondylitis or in good health (not recorded which). The chain employs TRBV9 and TRBJ2-2, with D perhaps matching TRBD1 (6 bases). The CDR3 loop reads CASSAQGSNTGELFF. Written as DNA, the CDR3 is TGTGCCAGCAGCGCCCAGGGGTCGAACACCGGGGAGCTGTTTTTT.